One and the same sample provided the 10 T cell receptor beta chains below, sequenced in a study of blood T cell repertoires in COVID-19 (dated by TCRdb to about 2020). The library was made by the immunoSEQ multiplex PCR assay. The table comes from immuneACCESS by way of TCRdb, which keeps in-frame sequences with V and J called. Part of the clones is missing from these tables; in studies checked, under half for an unresolved V gene and the rest for unknown reasons. Counted in this sample were 70,000 or so clones; around 87% of them appeared once. The ten largest clones represent approximately 28% of the sample. Sequencing was performed on peripheral blood. The source of these receptors is an elderly woman with active or convalescent COVID-19.

V usage is TRBV5-8 and J usage is TRBJ2-6; no definite D call. The CDR3 is made up of 14 amino acids. Germline CDR1 and CDR2: SGHTS and YDEGEE. The germline V and J ends were trimmed by 7 bases and 2 bases, with 10 bases remaining between them. Here the CDR3 reads CASSFETGANVLTF. CDR3 bases: TGTGCCAGCTCATTTGAGACTGGGGCCAACGTCCTGACTTTC.

The rearrangement links TRBV24-1 to TRBJ1-3, with D possibly matching TRBD1 (6 bases). CDR1 is KGHDR, CDR2 SFDVKD, per germline. With 8 bases removed from V and 4 bases from J, the gap between germline ends came to 11 bases. The CDR3 is 13 residues long. The CDR3 DNA reads as TGTGCCACCATGGACAGAGGAGGAAACACCATATATTTT. It yields the protein CATMDRGGNTIYF.

V gene TRBV9 combines with J gene TRBJ2-5, with 9 bases fitting TRBD2. Germline V gives CDR1 SGDLS, CDR2 YYNGEE. The CDR3 loop spans 15 amino acids. With 1 base clipped from V and 1 base from J, the junction kept 2 bases outside the gene matches. This chain's CDR3 is CASSVNSGGQETQYF. DNA for the CDR3: TGTGCCAGCAGCGTAAATAGCGGGGGCCAAGAGACCCAGTACTTC.

V is TRBV12-5 and J is TRBJ2-3, with 10 bases matching TRBD1. This CDR3 has 17 amino acids. Germline CDR1 reads LGHNT; CDR2 reads FRNRAP. With V trimmed by 6 bases and J by 2 bases, 11 bases remained unmatched. The DNA of the CDR3 is TGTGCTAGTGGACCAGCCGGGACAGGGGCCCTCACAGATACGCAGTATTTT. This translates into CASGPAGTGALTDTQYF.

The chain uses TRBV27 and TRBJ2-3; 9 bases match TRBD2. There are 15 residues in the CDR3. Germline V gene sequence: CDR1 MNHEY, CDR2 SMNVEV (reference sequence). V was clipped by 2 bases and J by 3 bases; unmatched bases: 3. The CDR3 reads CASSLVLAGTDTQYF. CDR3 DNA sequence: TGTGCCAGCAGTTTAGTCCTAGCGGGGACAGATACGCAGTATTTT.

V and J are TRBV7-2 and TRBJ2-5; the match to TRBD2 covers 7 bases. CDR3 size: 15 residues. V gave up 5 bases and J gave up 1 base; unmatched junction bases: 7. From germline, CDR1 is SGHTA and CDR2 FQGNSA. The CDR3 DNA follows: TGTGCCAGCAGCGCAACACTAGCGACCCAAGAGACCCAGTACTTC. This encodes CASSATLATQETQYF.

The chain joins TRBV29-1 to TRBJ2-3; 7 bases align to TRBD2. The V gene's germline CDR1 is SQVTM and CDR2 ANQGSEA. The trim removed 7 bases at V and 4 bases at J, leaving 8 bases unmatched. The CDR3 loop spans 13 amino acids. CDR3 region: CSATEGGADTQYF. The CDR3 DNA reads as TGCAGCGCAACCGAGGGAGGGGCAGATACGCAGTATTTT.

This rearrangement joins TRBV15 to TRBJ2-1; TRBD2 matches at 11 bases. Germline V lookup: CDR1 LNHNV, CDR2 YYDKDF (reference sequence). The CDR3 is made up of 15 amino acids. V dropped 1 base and J dropped 6; count of bases not matched to a gene: 2. CDR3 in DNA: TGTGCCACCAGCAGAGTAGCGGGGGGGATCAATGAGCAGTTCTTC. As protein: CATSRVAGGINEQFF.

The genes are TRBV24-1 and TRBJ2-1; D possibly corresponds to TRBD2 (5 bases). Germline CDR1 is KGHDR and CDR2 is SFDVKD. There are 16 residues in the CDR3. The V gene lost 5 bases and the J gene lost 0 bases, with 13 bases spanning the gap. CDR3: CATSGLGVSSYNEQFF. The CDR3 bases are TGTGCCACCAGTGGCCTCGGGGTCAGCTCCTACAATGAGCAGTTCTTC.

This clone was detected only a few times. The rearrangement joins TRBV30 to TRBJ1-1; weak D call: TRBD1 (6 bases). Trimming removed 3 bases from V and 13 bases from J, with 15 bases in between. The length of the CDR3 is 11 residues. Germline CDR1 and CDR2: GTSNPN and SVGIG (reference sequence). CDR3 DNA sequence: TGTGCCTGGAGGGTGGGGGCTCGGGTTTTCTTT. Protein product: CAWRVGARVFF.